The entry that follows covers one T cell receptor (beta chain) sequence. The target of this receptor is not known. Base quality data are lacking; no much larger clone is found one base away. From cysteine to phenylalanine, the CDR3 is 16 amino acids long. Only the CDR3 DNA is retained, 48 bases long and in frame from the first base. According to the germline V gene, CDR1 reads KGHSH and CDR2 reads LQKENI. For this chain, trimming is 4 bases at the V end and 3 bases at the J end, and the number of junction bases without a gene match is 7. The entry originates in a study of radiation and T cells in renal cell carcinoma (TCRdb year 2020). Regarding the research as a whole: Samples came from a clinical trial, in which primary renal cell carcinomas received 15 Gy stereotactic body radiation therapy followed by nephrectomy 4 weeks later. In the 40 to 60 samples combined, 4,016,671 unique CDR3 nucleotide sequences were found, encoding about 3 million unique CDR3 amino acid sequences. TCR beta sequencing covered roughly 53 samples in total, comprising approximately 25 tumors and approximately 27 peripheral blood samples. Paper-wide results and their limitations: Blood repertoire dynamics were not followed beyond 4 weeks after treatment. Because the trial had a single-armed design, the trial could not examine how radiation dose or scheduling affected the TCR repertoire. An increase in top tumor clonotypes in blood was observed from baseline to 2 weeks post-radiation, followed by contraction by 4 weeks, which was taken to suggest transient expansion of tumor-resident clones. Because pretreatment tumor biopsies were not available, the study could not determine whether clonotypes were already present within the tumor at baseline.

Interpreted using the paper, the time point label stands for: baseline pretreatment blood. The label giving this sample's treatment or condition can be read as: 15 Gy SBRT to primary tumor, nephrectomy 4 weeks later. To follow tumor-enriched clonotypes, peripheral blood was collected serially from radiation-treated patients at baseline and again at 2 weeks and 4 weeks after SBRT. All patients had renal cell carcinoma with clear cell pathology. The QIAamp DNA Blood Mini Kit (Qiagen) was used to prepare genomic DNA for TCR sequencing. The analyses included only samples that passed all quality control checks. Following the manufacturer's recommendations, the immunoSEQ kit was used to generate TCR beta libraries from genomic DNA. Library preparation used a first multiplex PCR with proprietary primers, then a second PCR adding unique barcodes, with bead cleanups after each round. A positive control reaction and a negative control reaction, both provided in the kit, were run with every batch of samples. The final libraries were assessed on an Agilent 4200 TapeStation D1000 ScreenTape, pooled by volume, and quantified by qPCR. An Illumina NextSeq500 fitted with a MidOutput 150-cycle cartridge performed the sequencing, running 156 Read1 cycles and 15 Index1 cycles with the kit's custom primers. The pooled library was loaded at roughly 0.94 pM with a roughly 20% PhiX control spike-in. On the authors' methods: Vendor-processed data were analyzed in R, with a clonotype defined as all T cells sharing the same CDR3 nucleotide sequence. For clone abundance analyses, frequencies were normalized to the 10,000 most abundant clones in each sample. Public T cell clones, averaging fewer than five per sample, were removed before analysis. Tumor-enriched clonotypes and baseline blood-enriched clonotypes were defined as those with an abundance difference of at least 32-fold between compartments. A beta-binomial differential abundance model was used to identify clonotypes that were expanded or contracted between blood time points. The Baroni-Urbani and Buser coefficient was used to measure tumor-blood repertoire similarity, and groups were compared with two-tailed Wilcoxon tests in R. This is the immuneACCESS table as TCRdb keeps it, with only in-frame sequences that have V and J called. A part of the clones is gone; compared with another copy, unresolved V genes explain less than half, and the rest is unexplained. D and trimming come from the DNA, and the V and J calls and clone size come from that table. For this sample there are over 45,000 clones; approximately 84% appear just once. Of the sample, 7.3% falls within the top ten clones.

The receptor comes from a man in his 60s with renal cell carcinoma. Sequencing used blood, obtained from a patient whose treatment included radiotherapy and nephrectomy. This receptor chain uses TRBV18 and TRBJ2-5; a stretch of 11 junction bases matches TRBD2. Read as DNA, the sequence is TGTGCCAGCTCACTGCCGGGACTAGCGGTCGAAGAGACCCAGTACTTC. This codes for CASSLPGLAVEETQYF.